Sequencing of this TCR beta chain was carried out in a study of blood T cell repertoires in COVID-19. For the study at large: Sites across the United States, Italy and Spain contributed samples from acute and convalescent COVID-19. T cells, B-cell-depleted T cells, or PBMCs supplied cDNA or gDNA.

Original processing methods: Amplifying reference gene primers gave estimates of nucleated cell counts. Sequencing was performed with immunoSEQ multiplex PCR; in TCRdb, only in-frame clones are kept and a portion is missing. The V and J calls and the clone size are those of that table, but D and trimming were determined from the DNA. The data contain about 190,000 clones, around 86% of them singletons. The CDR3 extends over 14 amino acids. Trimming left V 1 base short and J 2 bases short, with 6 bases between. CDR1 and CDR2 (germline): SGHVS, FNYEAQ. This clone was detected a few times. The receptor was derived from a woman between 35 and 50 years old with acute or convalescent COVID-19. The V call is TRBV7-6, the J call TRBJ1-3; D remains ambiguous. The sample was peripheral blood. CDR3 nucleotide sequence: TGTGCCAGCAGCTTAGACAGAACTGGAAACACCATATATTTT. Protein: CASSLDRTGNTIYF.